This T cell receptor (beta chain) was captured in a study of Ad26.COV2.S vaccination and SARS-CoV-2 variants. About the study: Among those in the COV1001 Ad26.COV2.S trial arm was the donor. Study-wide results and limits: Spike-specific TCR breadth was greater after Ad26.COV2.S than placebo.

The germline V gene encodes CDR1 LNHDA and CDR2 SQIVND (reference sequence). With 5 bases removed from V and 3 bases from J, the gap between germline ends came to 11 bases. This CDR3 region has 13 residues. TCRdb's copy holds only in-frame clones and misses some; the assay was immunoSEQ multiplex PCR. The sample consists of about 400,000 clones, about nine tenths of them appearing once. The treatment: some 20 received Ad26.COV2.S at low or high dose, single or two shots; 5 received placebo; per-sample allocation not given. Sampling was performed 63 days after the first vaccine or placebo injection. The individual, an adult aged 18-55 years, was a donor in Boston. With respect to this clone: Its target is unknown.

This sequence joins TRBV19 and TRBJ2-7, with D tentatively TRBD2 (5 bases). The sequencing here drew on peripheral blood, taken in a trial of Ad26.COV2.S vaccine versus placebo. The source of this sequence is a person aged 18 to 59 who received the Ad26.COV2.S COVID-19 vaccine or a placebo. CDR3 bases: TGTGCCAGTAGTTGGAAGACTAACTACGAGCAGTACTTC. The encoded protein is CASSWKTNYEQYF.